This T cell receptor beta chain derives from a study of shared clonotypes between healthy human individuals. Naive CD8 cells, CD45RO-negative and positively selected for CCR7, excluded terminally differentiated effector memory CD45RA+ cells. Replicate PCRs run on sorted subsets employed approximately 0.2 ug DNA, approximately 30,000 T cell genomes. Assay used: immunoSEQ multiplex PCR; TCRdb lists only in-frame clones, some missing. The sample carries fewer than 700,000 clones, roughly 95% recorded once. This sequence originates from a woman aged 25 to 39 in good health. The sample taken for sequencing was naive CD8+ T cells sorted from blood.

This chain's CDR3 is CASSFTGGNEQYF. The CDR3 nucleotides read TGTGCCAGCAGTTTCACAGGGGGCAACGAGCAGTACTTC. V is TRBV27 and J is TRBJ2-7; 9 bases line up with TRBD1. V shed 3 bases and J 5 bases; nucleotides not matched to a gene: 2. From germline, CDR1 is MNHEY and CDR2 SMNVEV (reference sequence). The CDR3 is 13 residues long.